What follows are 15 T cell receptor beta chains derived from one specimen sequenced in a study of blood T cell repertoires in COVID-19. Using immunoSEQ multiplex PCR, the repertoire was profiled, and TCRdb retains in-frame clones only, with some absent. The sample holds about 160,000 clones; around four fifths are singletons and the top ten take around 2.8%. The sample comprised peripheral blood. Every receptor here comes from a man aged 65 to 79 with acute or convalescent COVID-19.

The chain is built from TRBV2 and TRBJ1-6; D unclear. Looked up from germline, CDR1 is SNHLY and CDR2 is FYNNEI. With 2 bases removed from V and 9 bases from J, the gap between germline ends came to 8 bases. The CDR3 length is 13 residues. The CDR3 sequence: CASSETPGSPLHF. The CDR3 DNA follows: TGTGCCAGCAGTGAAACCCCCGGTTCACCCCTCCACTTT.

The chain combines TRBV5-4 with TRBJ2-5; D remains ambiguous. The CDR3 extends over 14 amino acids. CDR1 and CDR2 (germline): SGHNT, YYREEE (reference sequence). V lost 0 bases and J lost 1, with 7 bases in between. The CDR3 reads CASSLDRVQETQYF. CDR3 in DNA: TGTGCCAGCAGCTTGGACAGAGTCCAAGAGACCCAGTACTTC.

The rearrangement joins TRBV5-1 to TRBJ2-5, with D unresolved. Germline loops: CDR1 SGHRS, CDR2 YFSETQ. The CDR3 totals 15 residues. V was trimmed by 2 bases and J by 2 bases, leaving 13 bases between them. The CDR3 reads CASSLATTRQETQYF. The CDR3 DNA reads TGCGCCAGCAGCTTAGCGACCACCCGACAAGAGACCCAGTACTTC.

The V call is TRBV6-2 or TRBV6-3, the J call TRBJ2-2; 12 nucleotides align to TRBD2. Germline V gene data show CDR1 as MNHEY and CDR2 as SVGEGT. Losses at the gene ends were 0 bases for V and 1 base for J; bases not matched to a gene: 6. CDR3 size: 19 residues. The CDR3 DNA reads as TGTGCCAGCAGTTACTCGACCGGACTAGCGGGGATGAACACCGGGGAGCTGTTTTTT. This codes for CASSYSTGLAGMNTGELFF.

V usage is TRBV2 and J usage is TRBJ2-5; TRBD2 is a possible D gene (6 bases). V dropped 2 bases and J dropped 4 bases, with 8 bases sitting between them. CDR1 is SNHLY and CDR2 is FYNNEI in the germline V gene. The CDR3 is made up of 13 amino acids. The CDR3 loop reads CASSEWGGETQYF. The CDR3 nucleotides are TGTGCCAGCAGTGAATGGGGAGGAGAGACCCAGTACTTC.

This rearrangement joins TRBV4-3 to TRBJ2-3; 7 bases align to TRBD2. V shed 2 bases and J 3 bases; nucleotides not matched to a gene: 5. Germline V CDR1 and CDR2: LGHNA, YSLEER. This CDR3 region has 15 residues. CDR3 sequence: CASSQWRERTDTQYF. The DNA for the CDR3 is TGCGCCAGCAGCCAATGGCGGGAGAGGACAGATACGCAGTATTTT.

V usage is TRBV6-5 and J usage is TRBJ1-4; D gene ambiguous. CDR1 is MNHEY and CDR2 is SVGAGI in the germline V gene. This CDR3 is built from 12 residues. V dropped 8 bases and J dropped 6 bases, with 10 bases sitting between them. The CDR3 region has the DNA TGTGCCAGCGGGCTGGCATATGAAAAACTGTTTTTT. This encodes CASGLAYEKLFF.

The rearrangement joins TRBV27 to TRBJ2-7; 8 positions agree with TRBD1. J gave up 3 bases and V 6 bases, and 7 bases lay outside the gene matches. Germline-derived CDR1 and CDR2 are MNHEY and SMNVEV (reference sequence). This CDR3 is 14 amino acids long. CDR3 nucleotides: TGTGCCAGCAGCTGGACAGGGTGGGGCTACGAGCAGTACTTC. Residues: CASSWTGWGYEQYF.

J is TRBJ1-5 and V is TRBV10-3; the match to TRBD1 covers 8 bases. The V and J ends lost 3 bases and 4 bases, in that order; junction bases with no gene match: 2. The CDR3 runs to 14 residues. Germline V lookup: CDR1 ENHRY, CDR2 SYGVKD. The CDR3 nucleotides are TGTGCCATCAGTGACCGGGACAGGAATCAGCCCCAGCATTTT. Residues: CAISDRDRNQPQHF.

The gene calls are TRBV2 and TRBJ1-3; the match to TRBD1 covers 8 bases. The CDR3 runs 15 residues. Germline values: CDR1 SNHLY, CDR2 FYNNEI. The trim removed 4 bases at V and 3 bases at J, leaving 5 bases unmatched. The CDR3: CASSAPDRVGNTIYF. CDR3 DNA: TGTGCCAGCAGTGCCCCGGACAGGGTTGGAAACACCATATATTTT.

The chain is built from TRBV3-1 (or the pseudogene TRBV3-2) and TRBJ2-1, with 9 positions matching TRBD1. Germline V gene data show CDR1 as LGHDT and CDR2 as YNNKEL (reference sequence). Trimming at V came to 0 bases and at J to 7 bases, leaving 4 bases not matched to a gene. The CDR3 totals 15 residues. CDR3 bases: TGTGCCAGCAGCCAAGATACGACAGGGGGGAATGAGCAGTTCTTC. The encoded protein is CASSQDTTGGNEQFF.

The V call is TRBV2, the J call TRBJ1-5; the D is unclear. This CDR3 spans 16 amino acids. Germline loops: CDR1 SNHLY, CDR2 FYNNEI. Between the trimmed V and J ends, which lost 5 bases and 2 bases, there was a span of 16 bases. This chain's CDR3 is CASSSGAVRGNQPQHF. In DNA form, the CDR3 reads TGTGCCAGCAGTAGCGGAGCCGTTAGGGGCAATCAGCCCCAGCATTTT.

The chain has TRBV7-3 and TRBJ2-1; weak D call: TRBD2 (6 bases). Trimming removed 3 bases from V and 9 bases from J, with 9 bases in between. In germline, CDR1 is SGHTA, CDR2 FQGTGA. This CDR3 contains 12 residues. The CDR3 nucleotides are TGTGCCAGCAGCTTCCGGCGGGGTGAGCAGTTCTTC. Protein product: CASSFRRGEQFF.

The table lists this clone with a count of one. The chain links TRBV5-5 to TRBJ1-4; no clear D gene. Germline values: CDR1 SGHKS, CDR2 YYEKEE (reference sequence). The CDR3 has 15 amino acids. V lost 0 bases and J 6 bases, leaving 12 bases between the germline ends. The chain's CDR3 is CASSLGPSGDEKLFF. CDR3 sequence (DNA): TGTGCCAGCAGCTTGGGACCGAGCGGGGATGAAAAACTGTTTTTT.

The chain has TRBV11-3 and TRBJ2-1; possible D gene TRBD1, 6 bases. V lost 5 bases and J lost 4, with 12 bases in between. CDR1 and CDR2 (germline): SGHNT, YENEEA. This CDR3 region has 14 residues. The DNA for the CDR3 is TGTGCCAGCAGCGACTACAGGGAATACAATGAGCAGTTCTTC. It codes for CASSDYREYNEQFF.